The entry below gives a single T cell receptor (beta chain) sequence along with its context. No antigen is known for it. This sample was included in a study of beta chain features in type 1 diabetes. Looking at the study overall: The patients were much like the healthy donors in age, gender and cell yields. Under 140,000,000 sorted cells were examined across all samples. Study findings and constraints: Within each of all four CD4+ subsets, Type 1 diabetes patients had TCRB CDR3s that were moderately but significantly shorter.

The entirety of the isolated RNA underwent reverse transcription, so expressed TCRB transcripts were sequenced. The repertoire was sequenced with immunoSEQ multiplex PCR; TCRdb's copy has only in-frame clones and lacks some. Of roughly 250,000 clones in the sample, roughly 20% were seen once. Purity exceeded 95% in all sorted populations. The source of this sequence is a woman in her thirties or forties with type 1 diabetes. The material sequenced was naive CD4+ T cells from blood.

The CDR3: CASMSQGANQPQHF. The CDR3 DNA reads as TGTGCCAGCATGTCACAGGGAGCGAATCAGCCCCAGCATTTT. The chain recombines TRBV28 with TRBJ1-5; weak D call: TRBD1 (6 bases). Trimming left V 7 bases short and J 4 bases short, with 14 bases between. CDR3 length: 14 residues. Germline values: CDR1 MDHEN, CDR2 SYDVKM.